This TCR beta chain derives from a study of T cell responses to AZD1222 COVID-19 vaccine. Study outcomes and limitations: Donors in the cohort were predominantly white British and more often female, and clonal diversity was possibly underestimated. Spike-specific TCR breadth and depth both grew after two AZD1222 doses.

Using immunoSEQ multiplex PCR, the repertoire was profiled, and TCRdb retains in-frame clones only, with some absent. Seen here are approximately 120,000 clones, 80% to 90% observed once, and the top ten hold approximately 8.8%. With 4 bases removed from V and 3 bases from J, the gap between germline ends came to 12 bases. The CDR3 runs 14 residues. Germline loops: CDR1 SEHNR, CDR2 FQNEAQ (reference sequence). On this clone itself: Its cognate antigen is unknown.

The V and J genes are TRBV7-9 and TRBJ2-5, with a weak D call TRBD1 (5 bases). This clonotype originated in an adult who received the AZD1222 COVID-19 vaccine. The sequenced sample was peripheral blood, obtained 28 days after the second AZD1222 dose. This CDR3 is CASSSLGREETQYF. The CDR3 region has the DNA TGTGCCAGCAGCTCCTTGGGCAGGGAAGAGACCCAGTACTTC.